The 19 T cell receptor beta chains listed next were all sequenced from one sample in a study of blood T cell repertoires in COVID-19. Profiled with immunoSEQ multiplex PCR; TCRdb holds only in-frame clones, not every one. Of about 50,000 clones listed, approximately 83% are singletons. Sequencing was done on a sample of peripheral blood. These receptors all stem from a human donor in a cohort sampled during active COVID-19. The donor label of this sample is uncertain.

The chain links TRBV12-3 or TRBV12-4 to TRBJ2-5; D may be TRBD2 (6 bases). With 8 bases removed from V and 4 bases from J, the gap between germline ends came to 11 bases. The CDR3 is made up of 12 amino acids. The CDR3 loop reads CASGGAGETQYF. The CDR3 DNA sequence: TGTGCCAGCGGCGGGGCCGGAGAGACCCAGTACTTC.

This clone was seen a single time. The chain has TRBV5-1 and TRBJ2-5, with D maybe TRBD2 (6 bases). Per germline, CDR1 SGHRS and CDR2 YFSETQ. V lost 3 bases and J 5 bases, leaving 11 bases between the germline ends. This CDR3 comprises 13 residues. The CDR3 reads CASSSTSRETQYF. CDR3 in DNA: TGCGCCAGCAGCTCGACTAGTCGGGAGACCCAGTACTTC. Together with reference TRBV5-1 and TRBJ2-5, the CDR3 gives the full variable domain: KAGVTQTPRYLIKTRGQQVTLSCSPISGHRSVSWYQQTPGQGLQFLFEYFSETQRNKGNFPGRFSGRQFSNSRSEMNVSTLELGDSALYLCASSSTSRETQYFGPGTRLLVL.

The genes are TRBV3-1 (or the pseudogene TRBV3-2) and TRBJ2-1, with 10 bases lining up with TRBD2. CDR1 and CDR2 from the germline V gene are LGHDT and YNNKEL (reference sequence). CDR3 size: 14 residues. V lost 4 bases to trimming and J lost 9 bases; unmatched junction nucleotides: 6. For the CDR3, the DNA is TGTGCCAGCAGCCGCGGGAGCGGGGGGGTTGAGCAGTTCTTC. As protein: CASSRGSGGVEQFF.

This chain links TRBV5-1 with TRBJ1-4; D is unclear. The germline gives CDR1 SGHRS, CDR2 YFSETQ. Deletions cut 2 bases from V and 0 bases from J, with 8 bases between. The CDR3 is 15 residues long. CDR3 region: CASSFESTTNEKLFF. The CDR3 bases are TGCGCCAGCAGCTTCGAGTCCACAACTAATGAAAAACTGTTTTTT.

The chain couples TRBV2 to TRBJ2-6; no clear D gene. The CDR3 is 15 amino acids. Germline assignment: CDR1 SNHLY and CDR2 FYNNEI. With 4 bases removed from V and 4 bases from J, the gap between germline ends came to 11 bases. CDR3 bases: TGTGCCAGCAGTGGAAAGTCACTCGGGGCCAACGTCCTGACTTTC. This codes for CASSGKSLGANVLTF.

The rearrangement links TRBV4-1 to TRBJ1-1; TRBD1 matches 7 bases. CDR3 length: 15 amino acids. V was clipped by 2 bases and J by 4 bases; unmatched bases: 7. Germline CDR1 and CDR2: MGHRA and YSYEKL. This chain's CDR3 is CASSQTDRVSTEAFF. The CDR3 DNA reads TGCGCCAGCAGCCAAACCGACAGGGTGAGCACTGAAGCTTTCTTT.

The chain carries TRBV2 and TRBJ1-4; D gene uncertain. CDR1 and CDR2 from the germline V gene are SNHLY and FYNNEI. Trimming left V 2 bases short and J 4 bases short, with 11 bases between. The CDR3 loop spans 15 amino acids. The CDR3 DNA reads TGTGCCAGCAGTGAAACGCAGAGGATTAATGAAAAACTGTTTTTT. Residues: CASSETQRINEKLFF.

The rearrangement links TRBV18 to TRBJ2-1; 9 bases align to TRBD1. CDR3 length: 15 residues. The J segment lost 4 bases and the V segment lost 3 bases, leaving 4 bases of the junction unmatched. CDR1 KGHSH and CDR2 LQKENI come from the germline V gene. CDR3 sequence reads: CASSPSGTGYNEQFF. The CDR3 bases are TGTGCCAGCTCACCGTCCGGGACAGGGTACAATGAGCAGTTCTTC.

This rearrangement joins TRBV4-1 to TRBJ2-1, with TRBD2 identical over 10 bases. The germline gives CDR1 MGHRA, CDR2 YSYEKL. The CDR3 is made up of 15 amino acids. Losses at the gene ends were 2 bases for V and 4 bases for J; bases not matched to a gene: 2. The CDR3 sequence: CASSQRGLAYNEQFF. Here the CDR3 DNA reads TGCGCCAGCAGCCAACGGGGACTAGCGTACAATGAGCAGTTCTTC.

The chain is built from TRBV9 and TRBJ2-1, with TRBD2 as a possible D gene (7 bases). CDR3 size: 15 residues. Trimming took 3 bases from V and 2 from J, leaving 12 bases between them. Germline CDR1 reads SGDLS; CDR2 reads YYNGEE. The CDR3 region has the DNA TGTGCCAGCAGCGCGGGGGGCAGTCCCTACAATGAGCAGTTCTTC. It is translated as CASSAGGSPYNEQFF.

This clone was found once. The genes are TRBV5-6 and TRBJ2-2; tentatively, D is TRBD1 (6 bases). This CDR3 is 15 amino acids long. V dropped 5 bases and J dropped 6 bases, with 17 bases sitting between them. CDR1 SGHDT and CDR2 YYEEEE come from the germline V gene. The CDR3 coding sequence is TGTGCCAGCAGACGGGTGGGACAAGGGGCCGGGGAGCTGTTTTTT. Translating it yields CASRRVGQGAGELFF.

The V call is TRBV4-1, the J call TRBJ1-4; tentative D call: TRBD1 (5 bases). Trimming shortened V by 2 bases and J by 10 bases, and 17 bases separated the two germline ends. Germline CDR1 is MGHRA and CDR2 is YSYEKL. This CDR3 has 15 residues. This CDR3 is CASSQSDTALGKLFF. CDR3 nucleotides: TGCGCCAGCAGCCAATCGGACACTGCTTTGGGAAAACTGTTTTTT.

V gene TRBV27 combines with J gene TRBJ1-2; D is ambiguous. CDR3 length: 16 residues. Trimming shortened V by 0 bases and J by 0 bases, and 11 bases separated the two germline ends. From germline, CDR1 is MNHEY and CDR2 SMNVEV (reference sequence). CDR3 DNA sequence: TGTGCCAGCAGTTTATCGCCAAGTACTGCTAACTATGGCTACACCTTC. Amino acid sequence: CASSLSPSTANYGYTF.

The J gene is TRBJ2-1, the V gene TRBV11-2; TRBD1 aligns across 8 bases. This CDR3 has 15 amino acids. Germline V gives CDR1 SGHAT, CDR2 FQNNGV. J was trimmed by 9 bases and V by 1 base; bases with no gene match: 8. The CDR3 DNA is TGTGCCAGCAGCTTAGCGACAGGGGCCCAGGGTGAGCAGTTCTTC. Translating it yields CASSLATGAQGEQFF.

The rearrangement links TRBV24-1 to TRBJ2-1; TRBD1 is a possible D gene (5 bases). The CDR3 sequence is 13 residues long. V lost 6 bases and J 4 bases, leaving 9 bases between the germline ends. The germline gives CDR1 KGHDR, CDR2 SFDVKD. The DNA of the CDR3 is TGTGCCACCAGTCCGCAGGGATACAATGAGCAGTTCTTC. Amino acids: CATSPQGYNEQFF.

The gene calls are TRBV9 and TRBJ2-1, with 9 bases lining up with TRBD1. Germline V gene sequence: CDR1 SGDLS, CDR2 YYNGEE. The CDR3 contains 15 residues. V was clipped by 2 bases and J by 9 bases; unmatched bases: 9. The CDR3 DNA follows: TGTGCCAGCAGCGTCGCAGGGACAGGGTCTAGTGAGCAGTTCTTC. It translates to CASSVAGTGSSEQFF.

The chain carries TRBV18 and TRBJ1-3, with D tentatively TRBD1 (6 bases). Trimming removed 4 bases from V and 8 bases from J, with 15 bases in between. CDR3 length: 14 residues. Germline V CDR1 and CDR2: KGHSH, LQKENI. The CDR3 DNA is TGTGCCAGCTCACGCGGACAGCAAGAGCACACCATATATTTT. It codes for CASSRGQQEHTIYF.

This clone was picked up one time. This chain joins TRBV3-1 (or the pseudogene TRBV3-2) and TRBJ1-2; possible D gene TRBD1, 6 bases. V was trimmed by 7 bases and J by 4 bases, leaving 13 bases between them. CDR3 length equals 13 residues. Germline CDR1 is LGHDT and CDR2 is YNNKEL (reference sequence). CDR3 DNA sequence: TGTGCCAGCACCCTAGACAGGTCCTATGGCTACACCTTC. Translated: CASTLDRSYGYTF.

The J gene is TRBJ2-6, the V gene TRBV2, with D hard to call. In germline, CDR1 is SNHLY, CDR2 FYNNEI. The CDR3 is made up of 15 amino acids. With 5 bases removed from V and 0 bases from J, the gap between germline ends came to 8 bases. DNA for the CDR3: TGTGCCAGCAGTAATAGTGTCTCTGGGGCCAACGTCCTGACTTTC. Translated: CASSNSVSGANVLTF. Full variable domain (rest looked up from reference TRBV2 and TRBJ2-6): EPEVTQTPSHQVTQMGQEVILRCVPISNHLYFYWYRQILGQKVEFLVSFYNNEISEKSEIFDDQFSVERPDGSNFTLKIRSTKLEDSAMYFCASSNSVSGANVLTFGAGSRLTVL.